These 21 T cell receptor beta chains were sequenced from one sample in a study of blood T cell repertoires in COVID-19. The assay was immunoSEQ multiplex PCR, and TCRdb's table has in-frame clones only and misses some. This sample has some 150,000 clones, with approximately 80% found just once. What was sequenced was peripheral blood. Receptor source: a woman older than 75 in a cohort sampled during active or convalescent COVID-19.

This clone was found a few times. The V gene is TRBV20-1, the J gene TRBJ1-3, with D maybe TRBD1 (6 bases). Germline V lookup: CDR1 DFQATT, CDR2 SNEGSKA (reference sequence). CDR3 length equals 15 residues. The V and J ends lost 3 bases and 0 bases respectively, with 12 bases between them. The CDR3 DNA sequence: TGCAGTGCTAGTGACAGGCTGAGCTCTGGAAACACCATATATTTT. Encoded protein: CSASDRLSSGNTIYF.

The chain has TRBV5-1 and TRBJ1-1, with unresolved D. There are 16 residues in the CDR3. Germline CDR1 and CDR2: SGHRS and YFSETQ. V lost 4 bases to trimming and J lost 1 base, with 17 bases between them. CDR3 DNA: TGCGCCAGCAGCCTTTTGGGAGAGTCTTCGAACACTGAAGCTTTCTTT. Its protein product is CASSLLGESSNTEAFF.

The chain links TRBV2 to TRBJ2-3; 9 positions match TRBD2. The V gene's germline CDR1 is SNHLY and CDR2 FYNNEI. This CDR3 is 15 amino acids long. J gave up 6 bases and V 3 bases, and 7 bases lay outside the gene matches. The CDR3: CASSDIAGGEDTQYF. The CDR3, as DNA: TGTGCCAGCAGTGACATTGCGGGGGGGGAGGATACGCAGTATTTT.

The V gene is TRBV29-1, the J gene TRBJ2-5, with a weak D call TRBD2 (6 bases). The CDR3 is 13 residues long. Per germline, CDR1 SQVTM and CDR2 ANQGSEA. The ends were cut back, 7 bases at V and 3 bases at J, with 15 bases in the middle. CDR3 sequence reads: CSGRVRDEETQYF. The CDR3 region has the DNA TGCAGCGGGAGGGTACGAGATGAAGAGACCCAGTACTTC.

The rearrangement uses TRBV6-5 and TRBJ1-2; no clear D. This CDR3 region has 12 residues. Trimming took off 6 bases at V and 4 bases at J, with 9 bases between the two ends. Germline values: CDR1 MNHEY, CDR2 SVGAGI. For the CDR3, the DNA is TGTGCCAGCAGCCAAAGGAGCTATGGCTACACCTTC. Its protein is CASSQRSYGYTF.

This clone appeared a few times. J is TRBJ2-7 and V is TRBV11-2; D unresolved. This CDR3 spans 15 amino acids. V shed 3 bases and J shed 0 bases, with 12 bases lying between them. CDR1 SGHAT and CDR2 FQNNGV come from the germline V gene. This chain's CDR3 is CASSFVQTGSYEQYF. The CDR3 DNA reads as TGTGCCAGCAGCTTCGTCCAGACTGGCTCCTACGAGCAGTACTTC.

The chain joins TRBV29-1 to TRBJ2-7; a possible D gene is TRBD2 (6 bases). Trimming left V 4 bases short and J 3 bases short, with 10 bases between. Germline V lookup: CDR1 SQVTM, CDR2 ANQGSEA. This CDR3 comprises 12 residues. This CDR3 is CSVVSGGYEQYF. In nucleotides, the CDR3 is TGCAGCGTTGTGTCCGGGGGCTACGAGCAGTACTTC.

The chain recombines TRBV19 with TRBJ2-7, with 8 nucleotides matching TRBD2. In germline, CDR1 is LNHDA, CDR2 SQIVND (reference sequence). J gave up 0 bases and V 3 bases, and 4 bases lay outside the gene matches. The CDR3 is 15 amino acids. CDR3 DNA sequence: TGTGCCAGTAGTATGACGCGGGGGGCCTCCTACGAGCAGTACTTC. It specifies CASSMTRGASYEQYF.

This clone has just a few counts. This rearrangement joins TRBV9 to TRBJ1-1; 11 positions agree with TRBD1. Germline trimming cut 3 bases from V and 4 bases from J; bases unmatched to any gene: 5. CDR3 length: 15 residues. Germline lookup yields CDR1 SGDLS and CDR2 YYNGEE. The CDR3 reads CASSGGQGVGTEAFF. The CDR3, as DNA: TGTGCCAGCAGCGGGGGACAGGGGGTGGGCACTGAAGCTTTCTTT.

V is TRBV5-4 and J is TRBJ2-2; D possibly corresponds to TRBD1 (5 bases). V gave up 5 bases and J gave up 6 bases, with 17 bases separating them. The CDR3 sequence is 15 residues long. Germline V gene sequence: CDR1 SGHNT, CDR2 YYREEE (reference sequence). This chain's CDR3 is CASRPRGAGSGELFF. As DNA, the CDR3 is TGTGCCAGCAGACCACGTGGGGCTGGCTCCGGGGAGCTGTTTTTT.

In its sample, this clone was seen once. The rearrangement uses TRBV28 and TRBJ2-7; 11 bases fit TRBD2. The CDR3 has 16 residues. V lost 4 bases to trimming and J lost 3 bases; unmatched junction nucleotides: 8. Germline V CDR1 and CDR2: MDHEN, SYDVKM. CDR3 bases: TGTGCCAGCAGTTCGTCTTTAGCGGGGGGGCTCTACGAGCAGTACTTC. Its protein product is CASSSSLAGGLYEQYF.

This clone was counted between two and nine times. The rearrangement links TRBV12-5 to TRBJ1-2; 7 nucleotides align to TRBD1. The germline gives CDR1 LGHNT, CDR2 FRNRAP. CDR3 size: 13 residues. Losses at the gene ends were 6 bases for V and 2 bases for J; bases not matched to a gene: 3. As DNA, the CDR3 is TGTGCTAGTGGGAAACAGGGGAACTATGGCTACACCTTC. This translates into CASGKQGNYGYTF.

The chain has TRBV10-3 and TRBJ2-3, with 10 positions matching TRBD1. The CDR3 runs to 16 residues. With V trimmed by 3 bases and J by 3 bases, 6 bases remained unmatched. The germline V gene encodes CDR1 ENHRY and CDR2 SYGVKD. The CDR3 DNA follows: TGTGCCATCAGTGAACAAGACAGGGGGCATACAGATACGCAGTATTTT. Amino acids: CAISEQDRGHTDTQYF.

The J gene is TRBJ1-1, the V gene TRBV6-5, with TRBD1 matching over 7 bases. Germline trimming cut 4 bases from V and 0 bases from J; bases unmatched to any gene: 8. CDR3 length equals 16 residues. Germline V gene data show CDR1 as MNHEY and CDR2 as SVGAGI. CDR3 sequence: CASSSPGTAMNTEAFF. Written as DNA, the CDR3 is TGTGCCAGCAGTTCGCCCGGGACAGCCATGAACACTGAAGCTTTCTTT.

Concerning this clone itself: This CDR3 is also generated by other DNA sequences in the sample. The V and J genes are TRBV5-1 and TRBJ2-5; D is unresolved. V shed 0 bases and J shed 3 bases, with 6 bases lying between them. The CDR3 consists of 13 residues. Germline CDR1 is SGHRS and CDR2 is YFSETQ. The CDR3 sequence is CASSLAGKETQYF. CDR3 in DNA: TGCGCCAGCAGCTTGGCGGGTAAAGAGACCCAGTACTTC. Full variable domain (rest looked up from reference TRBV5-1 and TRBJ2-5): KAGVTQTPRYLIKTRGQQVTLSCSPISGHRSVSWYQQTPGQGLQFLFEYFSETQRNKGNFPGRFSGRQFSNSRSEMNVSTLELGDSALYLCASSLAGKETQYFGPGTRLLVL.

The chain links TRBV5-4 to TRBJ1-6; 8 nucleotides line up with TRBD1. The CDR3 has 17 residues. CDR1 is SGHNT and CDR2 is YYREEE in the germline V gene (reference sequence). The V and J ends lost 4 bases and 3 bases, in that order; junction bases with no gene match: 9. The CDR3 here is CASSSGQGSRYNSPLHF. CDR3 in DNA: TGTGCCAGCAGCAGCGGACAGGGTAGCCGCTATAATTCACCCCTCCACTTT.

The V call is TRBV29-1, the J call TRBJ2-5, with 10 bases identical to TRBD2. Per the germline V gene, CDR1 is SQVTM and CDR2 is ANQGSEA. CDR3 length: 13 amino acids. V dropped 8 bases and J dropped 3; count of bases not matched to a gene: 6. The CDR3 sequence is CSTLAGAKETQYF. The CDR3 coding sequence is TGCAGCACTCTAGCGGGGGCAAAAGAGACCCAGTACTTC.

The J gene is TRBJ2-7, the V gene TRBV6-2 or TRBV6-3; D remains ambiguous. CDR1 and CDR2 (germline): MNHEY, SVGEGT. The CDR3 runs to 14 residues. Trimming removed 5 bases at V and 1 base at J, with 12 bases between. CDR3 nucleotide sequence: TGTGCCAGCAGTCAAGGAACAGTATCCTACGAGCAGTACGTC. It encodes CASSQGTVSYEQYV.

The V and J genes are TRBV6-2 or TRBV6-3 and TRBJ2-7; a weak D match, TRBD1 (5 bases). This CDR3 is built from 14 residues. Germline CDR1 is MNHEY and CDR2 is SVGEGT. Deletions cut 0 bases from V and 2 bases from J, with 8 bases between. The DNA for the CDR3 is TGTGCCAGCAGTTACTCTCCAGGGCCCTACGAGCAGTACGTC. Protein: CASSYSPGPYEQYV.

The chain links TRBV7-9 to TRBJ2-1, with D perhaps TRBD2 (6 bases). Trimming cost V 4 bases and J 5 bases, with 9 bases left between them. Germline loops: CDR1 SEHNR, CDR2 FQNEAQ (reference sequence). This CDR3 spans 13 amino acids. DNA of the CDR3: TGTGCCAGCAGCTGGGGCGGGAACAATGAGCAGTTCTTC. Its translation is CASSWGGNNEQFF.

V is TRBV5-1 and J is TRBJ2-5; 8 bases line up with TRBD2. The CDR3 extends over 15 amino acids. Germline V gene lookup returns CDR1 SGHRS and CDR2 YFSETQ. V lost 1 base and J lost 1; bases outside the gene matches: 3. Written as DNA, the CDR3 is TGCGCCAGCAGCTTGATTGCGGGGGGCCAAGAGACCCAGTACTTC. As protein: CASSLIAGGQETQYF.